These T cell receptor beta chains were read from a single sample in a study of blood T cells in healthy people across ages. TCRdb passed the 5' RACE reads through MiXCR, listing each CDR3 protein once. The sample comprises roughly 680,000 distinct CDR3 sequences, roughly half of which are singletons, and roughly 14% rests with the top ten. Sequencing was done on a sample of blood. The receptors stem from a woman aged 80 or over in good health. The CDR3 runs from the conserved cysteine through the conserved F or W. Fields, in order: D gene, V gene, J gene, CDR3 protein. D genes are given only for firm matches.

>TRBD2|TRBV9|TRBJ2-3
CASSLGRTSGTDTQYF
>TRBD1|TRBV9|TRBJ2-7
CASSVGQGVYEQYF
>-|TRBV20-1|TRBJ1-5
CSASPGAGHYDQPQHF
>-|TRBV7-9|TRBJ2-5
CASSPTGLNEQYF
>-|TRBV7-2|TRBJ1-2
CASSSVLQGSGYTF
>TRBD1|TRBV10-3|TRBJ2-7
CAIADRESQTLYEQYF
>-|TRBV5-1|TRBJ2-1
CASSLNPGVNEQFF
>TRBD2|TRBV3-1|TRBJ2-1
CASSQDLLAAYVGEQFF
>-|TRBV2|TRBJ2-1
CAGQSWGQQFF
>-|TRBV5-1|TRBJ2-3
CASSQRVGGDTQYF
>TRBD2|TRBV11-1|TRBJ2-1
CASSLGLAENEQFF
>TRBD1|TRBV6-5|TRBJ2-3
CASNRDRGSTDTQYF
>-|TRBV12-3/TRBV12-4|TRBJ2-5
CAGARGAIQETQYF
>-|TRBV10-3|TRBJ2-3
CAIKSGETDTQYF
>TRBD2|TRBV6-5|TRBJ2-7
CASKAGGRLDEQYF
>-|TRBV28|TRBJ1-5
CASSSSAGGNQPQHF
>TRBD1|TRBV29-1|TRBJ2-3
CSVEGPEDRGLDTQYF
>-|TRBV18|-
CASSPGGRGSPYEQYF
>-|TRBV5-1|TRBJ2-7
CASSSGGGVTYEQYF
>TRBD1|TRBV2|TRBJ2-2
CASSEEAGGIGELFF
>-|TRBV4-1|-
CASSQEGAKNIQYF
>TRBD2|TRBV4-2|TRBJ2-3
CASSQEASGGNTDTQYF
>TRBD1|TRBV5-4|TRBJ1-2
CASSSTGAYGYTF
>-|TRBV2|TRBJ2-3
CASSEDRASTDTQYF
>TRBD1|TRBV10-1|TRBJ1-4
CASDRDRGDEKLFF
>-|TRBV6-6|TRBJ1-5
CASSYAGGVQPQHF
>-|TRBV29-1|TRBJ2-3
CSGNGGGTDTQYF
>-|TRBV5-1|TRBJ2-3
CASSLGPAASVNTQYF
>TRBD1|TRBV6-6|TRBJ1-4
CASSSVGTVDEKLFF
>-|TRBV7-3|TRBJ2-3
CASSLGTYTDTQYF
>-|TRBV12-3/TRBV12-4|TRBJ2-5
CASSLLPGTQYF
>TRBD2|TRBV20-1|TRBJ2-5
CSALSGGKTQYF
>-|TRBV5-5|TRBJ1-6
CASSSRTPTPINNSPLHF
>-|TRBV20-1|TRBJ2-5
CSARVRGGQQETQYF
>TRBD2|TRBV20-1|TRBJ2-3
CSAPGLAGDTDTQYF
>TRBD1|TRBV3-1|TRBJ1-2
CASSPRTGTRRYTF
>-|TRBV7-3|TRBJ2-3
CASSSSGRYTDTQYF
>TRBD2|TRBV5-6|TRBJ2-1
CASSRALAGYNEQFF
>-|TRBV5-4|TRBJ1-2
CASTRPGTDYGYTF
>TRBD2|TRBV15|TRBJ2-3
CATSRTGTSVTQYF
>TRBD1|TRBV12-3/TRBV12-4|TRBJ2-1
CASSRRTGINEQFF
>-|TRBV29-1|-
CSVVEGGYEQYF
>-|TRBV28|TRBJ1-4
CASRSQGREKLFF
>-|TRBV5-1|TRBJ1-2
CASSLVLSEGYTF
>-|TRBV7-6|TRBJ2-1
CASSNRVYNEQFF
>-|TRBV20-1|TRBJ1-4
CSASGDEKLFF
>-|TRBV30|TRBJ2-4
CAWSASLNIQYF
>TRBD2|TRBV12-3/TRBV12-4|TRBJ2-1
CASSPPVERGNNEQFF
>-|TRBV6-1|TRBJ1-6
CASSDRVGSPLHF
>TRBD2|TRBV4-3|TRBJ2-5
CASSPEPSGMGETQYF
>TRBD1|TRBV2|TRBJ2-1
CASSRQGNEQFF
>-|TRBV5-1|TRBJ1-2
CASSLGLLFDANYGYTF
>TRBD2|TRBV20-1|TRBJ2-5
CSASPPSGENNEQYF